This T cell receptor beta chain was identified in a study of shared clonotypes between healthy human individuals. Germline CDR1 and CDR2: SGHRS and YFSETQ. V dropped 0 bases and J dropped 2 bases, with 9 bases sitting between them. This CDR3 comprises 15 residues. Whole-study results and caveats: Clonotypes shared by all four sorted-subset donors had higher generation probabilities than non-shared clonotypes.

In the case of this clone: What it recognizes is unknown.

Libraries were prepared by immunoSEQ multiplex PCR; TCRdb keeps only in-frame clonotypes and omits some of them. The table has hundreds of thousands of clones, over 65% seen once; the top ten hold approximately 1.6%. The study enrolled healthy HIV-negative adults without recent acute infections or vaccinations as donors. Sequences were obtained from memory CD4+ T cells sorted from blood. The subset here: CD45RA-negative fraction. This TCR derives from a woman aged 25 to 39 in good health. The chain links TRBV5-1 to TRBJ1-3; D is uncertain. The CDR3 reads CASSLAPSTGNTIYF. CDR3 bases: TGCGCCAGCAGCTTGGCCCCCTCAACTGGAAACACCATATATTTT.